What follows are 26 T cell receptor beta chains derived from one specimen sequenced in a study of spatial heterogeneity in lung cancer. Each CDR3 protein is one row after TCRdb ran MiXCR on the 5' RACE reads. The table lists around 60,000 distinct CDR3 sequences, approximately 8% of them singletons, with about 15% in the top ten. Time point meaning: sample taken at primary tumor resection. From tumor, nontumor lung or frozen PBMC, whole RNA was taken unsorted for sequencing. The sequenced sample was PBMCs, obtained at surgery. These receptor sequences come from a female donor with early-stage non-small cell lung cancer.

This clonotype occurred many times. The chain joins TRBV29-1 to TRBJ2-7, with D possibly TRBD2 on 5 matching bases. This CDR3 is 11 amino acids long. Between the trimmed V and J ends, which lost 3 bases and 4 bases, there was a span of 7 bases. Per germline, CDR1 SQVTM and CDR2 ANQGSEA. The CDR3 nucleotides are TGCAGCGTTGAGGCGGGTTACGAGCAGTACTTC. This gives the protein CSVEAGYEQYF.

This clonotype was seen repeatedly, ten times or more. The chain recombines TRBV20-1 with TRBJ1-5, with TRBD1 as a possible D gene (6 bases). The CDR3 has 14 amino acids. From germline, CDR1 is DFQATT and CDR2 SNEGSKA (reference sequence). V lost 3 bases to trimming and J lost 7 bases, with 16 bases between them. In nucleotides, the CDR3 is TGCAGTGCTAGGGGGGCCAGGGGTTACCAGCCCCAGCATTTT. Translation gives CSARGARGYQPQHF.

The CDR3 region has the DNA TGTGCCAGCAGCGCCCGACAAGAACGATCACCCCTCCACTTT. Translated: CASSARQERSPLHF. The rearrangement joins TRBV6-6 to TRBJ1-6; D is ambiguous. This CDR3 spans 14 amino acids. Trimming removed 6 bases from V and 10 bases from J, with 16 bases in between. Germline loops: CDR1 MNHNY, CDR2 SVGAGI (reference sequence).

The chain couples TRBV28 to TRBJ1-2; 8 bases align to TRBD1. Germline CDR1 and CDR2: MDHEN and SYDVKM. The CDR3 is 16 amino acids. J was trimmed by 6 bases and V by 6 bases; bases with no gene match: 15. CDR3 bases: TGTGCCAGCAGCCCAGGGGGCTCTCGCCGGTTCCATGGCTACACCTTC. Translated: CASSPGGSRRFHGYTF.

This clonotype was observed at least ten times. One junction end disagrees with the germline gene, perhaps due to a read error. CDR3 DNA: TGTGCCAGCAGTGAGGGCCAGACAGGGTTTTCCTCCTTC. It codes for CASSEGQTGFSSF. This sequence joins TRBV6-1 and TRBJ2-1; 7 bases are a match to TRBD1. There are 13 residues in the CDR3. CDR1 is MNHNS and CDR2 is SASEGT in the germline V gene.

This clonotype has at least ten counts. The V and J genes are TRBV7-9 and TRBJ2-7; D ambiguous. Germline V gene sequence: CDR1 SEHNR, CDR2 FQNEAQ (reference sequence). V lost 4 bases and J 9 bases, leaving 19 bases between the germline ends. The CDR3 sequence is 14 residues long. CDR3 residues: CASSSSGHPSGQYV. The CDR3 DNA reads TGTGCCAGCAGCTCCTCCGGGCACCCTTCTGGGCAGTACGTC.

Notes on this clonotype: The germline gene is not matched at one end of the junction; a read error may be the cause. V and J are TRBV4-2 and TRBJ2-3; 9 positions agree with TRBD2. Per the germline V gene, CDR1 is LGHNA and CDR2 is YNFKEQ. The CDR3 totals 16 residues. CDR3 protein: CASSQEASGDTDTQNF. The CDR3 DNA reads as TGTGCCAGCAGCCAAGAGGCTAGCGGGGACACAGATACGCAGAATTTT.

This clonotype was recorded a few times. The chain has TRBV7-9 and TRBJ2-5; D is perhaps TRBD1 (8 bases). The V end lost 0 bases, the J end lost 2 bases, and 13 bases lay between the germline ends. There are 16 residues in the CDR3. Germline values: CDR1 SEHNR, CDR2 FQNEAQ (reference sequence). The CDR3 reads CASSLAGQGGQETQYF. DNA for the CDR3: TGTGCCAGCAGCTTAGCCGGACAGGGAGGGCAAGAGACCCAGTACTTC.

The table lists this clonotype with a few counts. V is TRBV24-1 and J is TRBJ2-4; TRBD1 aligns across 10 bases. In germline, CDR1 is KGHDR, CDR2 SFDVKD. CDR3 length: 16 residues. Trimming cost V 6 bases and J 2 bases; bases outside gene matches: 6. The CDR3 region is CATSPGQGIPKNIQYF. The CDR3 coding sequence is TGTGCCACCAGTCCGGGACAGGGGATTCCCAAAAACATTCAGTACTTC.

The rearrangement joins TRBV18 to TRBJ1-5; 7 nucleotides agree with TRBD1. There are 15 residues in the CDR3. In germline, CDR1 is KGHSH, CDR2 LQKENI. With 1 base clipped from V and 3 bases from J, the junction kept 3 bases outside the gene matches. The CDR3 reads CASSPQQGSNQPQHF. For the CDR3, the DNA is TGTGCCAGCTCACCACAACAGGGGTCCAATCAGCCCCAGCATTTT. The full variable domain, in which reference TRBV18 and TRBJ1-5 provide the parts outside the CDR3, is NAGVMQNPRHLVRRRGQEARLRCSPMKGHSHVYWYRQLPEEGLKFMVYLQKENIIDESGMPKERFSAEFPKEGPSILRIQQVVRGDSAAYFCASSPQQGSNQPQHFGDGTRLSIL.

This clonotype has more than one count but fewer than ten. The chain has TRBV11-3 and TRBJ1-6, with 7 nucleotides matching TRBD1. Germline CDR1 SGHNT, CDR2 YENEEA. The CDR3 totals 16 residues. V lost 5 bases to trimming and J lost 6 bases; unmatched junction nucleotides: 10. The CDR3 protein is CASSPNDRAGNSPLHF. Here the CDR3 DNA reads TGTGCCAGCAGCCCTAATGACAGGGCTGGTAATTCACCCCTCCACTTT.

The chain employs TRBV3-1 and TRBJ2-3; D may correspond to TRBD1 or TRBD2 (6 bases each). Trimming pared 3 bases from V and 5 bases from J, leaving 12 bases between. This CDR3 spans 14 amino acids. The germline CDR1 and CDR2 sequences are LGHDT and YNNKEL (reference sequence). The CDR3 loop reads CASSHVKGGDTQYF. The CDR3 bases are TGTGCCAGCAGCCATGTGAAGGGGGGAGATACGCAGTATTTT.

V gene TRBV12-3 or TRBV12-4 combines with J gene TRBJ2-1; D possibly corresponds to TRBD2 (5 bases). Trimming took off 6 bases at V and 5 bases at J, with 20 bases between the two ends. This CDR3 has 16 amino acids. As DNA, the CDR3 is TGTGCCAGCAGCCCACACTCGGCCGCGGAGGACAATGAGCAGTTCTTC. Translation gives CASSPHSAAEDNEQFF.

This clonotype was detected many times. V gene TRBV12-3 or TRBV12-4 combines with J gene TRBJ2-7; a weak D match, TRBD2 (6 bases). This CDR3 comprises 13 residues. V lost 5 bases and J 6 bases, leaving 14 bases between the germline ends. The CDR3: CASSPGGLGEQYV. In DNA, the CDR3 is TGTGCCAGCAGTCCCGGGGGTCTGGGCGAGCAGTACGTC.

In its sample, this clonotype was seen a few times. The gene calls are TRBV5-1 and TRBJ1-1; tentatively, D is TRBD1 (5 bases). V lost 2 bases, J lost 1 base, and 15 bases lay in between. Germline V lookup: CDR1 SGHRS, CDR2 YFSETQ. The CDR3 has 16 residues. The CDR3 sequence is CASSFGAYTANTEAFF. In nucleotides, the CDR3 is TGCGCCAGCAGCTTTGGGGCCTATACAGCGAACACTGAAGCTTTCTTT.

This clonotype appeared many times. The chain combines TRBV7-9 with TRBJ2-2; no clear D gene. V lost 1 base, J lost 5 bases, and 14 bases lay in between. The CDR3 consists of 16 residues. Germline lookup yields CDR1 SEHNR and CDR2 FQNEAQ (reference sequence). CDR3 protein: CASSLDRASRTGELFF. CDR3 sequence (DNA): TGTGCCAGCAGCTTAGATAGGGCCTCGAGGACCGGGGAGCTGTTTTTT.

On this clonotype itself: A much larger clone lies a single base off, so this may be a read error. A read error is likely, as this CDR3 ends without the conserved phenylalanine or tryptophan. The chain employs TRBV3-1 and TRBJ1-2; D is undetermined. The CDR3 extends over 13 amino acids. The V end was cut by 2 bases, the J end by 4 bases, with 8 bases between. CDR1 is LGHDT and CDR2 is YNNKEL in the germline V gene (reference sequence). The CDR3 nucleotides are TGTGCCAGCAGCCAAATGGGTCCCTATGGCTACACCTCC. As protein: CASSQMGPYGYTS.

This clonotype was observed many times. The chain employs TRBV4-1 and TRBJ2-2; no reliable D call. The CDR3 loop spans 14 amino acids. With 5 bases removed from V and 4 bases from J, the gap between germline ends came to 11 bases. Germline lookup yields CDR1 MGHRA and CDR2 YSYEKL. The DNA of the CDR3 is TGCGCCAGCAGCACGACGGTTTTCACCGGGGAGCTGTTTTTT. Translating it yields CASSTTVFTGELFF.

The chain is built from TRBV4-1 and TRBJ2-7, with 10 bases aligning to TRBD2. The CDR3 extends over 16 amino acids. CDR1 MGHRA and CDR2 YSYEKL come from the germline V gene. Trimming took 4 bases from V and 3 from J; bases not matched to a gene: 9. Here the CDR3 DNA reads TGCGCCAGCAGCCCGATGCTAGCGGGGGCCCACTACGAGCAGTACGTC. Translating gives CASSPMLAGAHYEQYV.

The CDR3 sequence is CASSQDGSGGTEAFF. The CDR3 nucleotides are TGTGCCAGCAGCCAAGATGGATCAGGAGGCACTGAAGCTTTCTTT. The chain is built from TRBV3-1 and TRBJ1-1; D gene unclear. Trimming cost V 0 bases and J 4 bases, with 12 bases left between them. CDR1 and CDR2 from the germline V gene are LGHDT and YNNKEL (reference sequence). The CDR3 is made up of 15 amino acids.

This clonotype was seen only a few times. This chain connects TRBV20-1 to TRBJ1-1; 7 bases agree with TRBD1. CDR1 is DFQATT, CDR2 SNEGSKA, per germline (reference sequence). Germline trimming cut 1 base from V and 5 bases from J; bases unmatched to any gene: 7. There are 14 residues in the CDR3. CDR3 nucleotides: TGCAGTGCTAGAGCCTCAGGGGGACGGACTGAAGCTTTCTTT. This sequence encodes CSARASGGRTEAFF.

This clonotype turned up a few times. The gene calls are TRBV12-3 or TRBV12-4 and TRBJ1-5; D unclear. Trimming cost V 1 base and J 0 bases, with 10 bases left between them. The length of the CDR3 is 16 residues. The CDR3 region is CASSLGEPYSNQPQHF. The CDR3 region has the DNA TGTGCCAGCAGTTTAGGGGAGCCGTATAGCAATCAGCCCCAGCATTTT.

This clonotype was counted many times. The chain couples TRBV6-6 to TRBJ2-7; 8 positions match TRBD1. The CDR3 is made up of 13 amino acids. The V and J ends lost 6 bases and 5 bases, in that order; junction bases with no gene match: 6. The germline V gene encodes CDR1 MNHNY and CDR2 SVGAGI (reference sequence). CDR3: CASSPDRGNEQYV. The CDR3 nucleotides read TGTGCCAGCAGCCCTGACAGGGGCAACGAGCAGTACGTC.

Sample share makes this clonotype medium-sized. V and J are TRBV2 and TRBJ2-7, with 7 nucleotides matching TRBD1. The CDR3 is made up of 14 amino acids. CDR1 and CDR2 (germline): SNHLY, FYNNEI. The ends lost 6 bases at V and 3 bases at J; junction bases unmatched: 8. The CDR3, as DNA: TGTGCCAGCAGCGCCGGGACAGCTAACTACGAGCAGTACTTC. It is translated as CASSAGTANYEQYF.

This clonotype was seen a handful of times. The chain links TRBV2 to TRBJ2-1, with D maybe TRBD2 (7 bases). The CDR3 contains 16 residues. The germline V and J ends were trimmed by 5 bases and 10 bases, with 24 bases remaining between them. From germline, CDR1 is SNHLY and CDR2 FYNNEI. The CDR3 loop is CASSPFGGGSLLEQFF. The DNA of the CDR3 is TGTGCCAGCAGTCCCTTTGGCGGGGGCAGCCTCCTAGAGCAGTTCTTC.

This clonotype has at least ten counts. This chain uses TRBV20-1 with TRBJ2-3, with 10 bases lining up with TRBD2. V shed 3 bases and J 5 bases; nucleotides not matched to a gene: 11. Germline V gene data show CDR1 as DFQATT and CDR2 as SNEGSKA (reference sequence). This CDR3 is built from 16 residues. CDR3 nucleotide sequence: TGCAGTGCTAGCCCGATGAGCGGGGGGGCTAGAGATACGCAGTATTTT. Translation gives CSASPMSGGARDTQYF.